Shown below are 22 T cell receptor beta chains from a single sample sequenced in a study of beta chain features in type 1 diabetes. Study-wide results and caveats: TCRB CDR3 length was moderately but significantly reduced in all four CD4+ subsets of Type 1 diabetes patients.

No antigens are known for them. Expressed TCRB transcripts were sequenced after all isolated RNA was converted to cDNA. This table comes from immunoSEQ multiplex PCR, and its TCRdb copy is limited to in-frame clones, with some not included. The sample shows about 340,000 clones, around 8.5% of them seen only once. Sequenced: central memory CD4+ T cells from blood. These receptors originate from a man aged 30 to 45 with type 1 diabetes.

This clone was seen only a few times. The chain uses TRBV5-1 and TRBJ2-3; possible D gene TRBD2, 7 bases. V lost 3 bases to trimming and J lost 8 bases, with 16 bases between them. The CDR3 runs 14 residues. Germline V gene data show CDR1 as SGHRS and CDR2 as YFSETQ. CDR3 in amino acids: CASSSAGALSTQYF. As DNA, the CDR3 is TGCGCCAGCAGCTCGGCGGGGGCCCTGAGTACGCAGTATTTT.

This clone was observed a few times. V gene TRBV5-1 combines with J gene TRBJ1-6; tentative D call: TRBD1 (6 bases). Germline-derived CDR1 and CDR2 are SGHRS and YFSETQ. The CDR3 runs 16 residues. V was clipped by 3 bases and J by 10 bases, with 20 bases between them. DNA of the CDR3: TGCGCCAGCAGCTCCACACAGGGTCGGGAGGGCTCACCCCTCCACTTT. Protein sequence: CASSSTQGREGSPLHF.

This sequence joins TRBV19 and TRBJ2-2; 8 bases are a match to TRBD2. Germline V CDR1 and CDR2: LNHDA, SQIVND (reference sequence). This CDR3 contains 17 residues. Unmatched junction bases numbered 13, after V lost 3 bases and J lost 7 bases. CDR3 sequence: CASSILRGSGDIGELFF. The CDR3 DNA sequence: TGTGCCAGTAGTATCCTCCGTGGTAGCGGGGATATCGGGGAGCTGTTTTTT.

This rearrangement joins TRBV5-6 to TRBJ2-1, with 11 bases identical to TRBD2. Trimming removed 0 bases from V and 5 bases from J; junction bases left unmatched: 4. In germline, CDR1 is SGHDT, CDR2 YYEEEE. The CDR3 extends over 16 amino acids. CDR3 nucleotide sequence: TGTGCCAGCAGCTTGGATCTAGCGGGGGGACACAATGAGCAGTTCTTC. Protein product: CASSLDLAGGHNEQFF.

This clone was picked up a small number of times. The V and J genes are TRBV14 and TRBJ1-1, with D unclear. The CDR3 contains 14 residues. Trimming stripped 2 bases from V and 0 bases from J, with 7 bases between. The germline gives CDR1 SGHDN, CDR2 FVKESK. For the CDR3, the DNA is TGTGCCAGCAGCCAAAGAACGCTGAACACTGAAGCTTTCTTT. Protein product: CASSQRTLNTEAFF.

The chain recombines TRBV6-1 with TRBJ2-3, with D possibly being TRBD1 or TRBD2 (5 bases each). Between the trimmed V and J ends, which lost 9 bases and 5 bases, there was a span of 15 bases. The CDR3 consists of 13 residues. Germline values: CDR1 MNHNS, CDR2 SASEGT. The CDR3, as DNA: TGTGCCAGTCGGGAAGGGGCAAAAGATACGCAGTATTTT. Protein sequence: CASREGAKDTQYF.

V is TRBV5-4 and J is TRBJ2-5; the D gene could be TRBD1 or TRBD2 (5 bases each). The CDR3 length is 14 residues. Between the trimmed V and J ends, which lost 2 bases and 1 base, there was a span of 9 bases. Per the germline V gene, CDR1 is SGHNT and CDR2 is YYREEE (reference sequence). The CDR3 DNA is TGTGCCAGCAGCTTCCCAGGGACCCAAGAGACCCAGTACTTC. Protein sequence: CASSFPGTQETQYF.

In its sample, this clone was seen a few times. The genes are TRBV29-1 and TRBJ1-4; D not resolved. Trimming took off 2 bases at V and 8 bases at J, with 12 bases between the two ends. This CDR3 spans 13 amino acids. The germline gives CDR1 SQVTM, CDR2 ANQGSEA. CDR3 coding DNA: TGCAGCGTTGAACCGGTTGGTGGGGAAAAACTGTTTTTT. This codes for CSVEPVGGEKLFF.

There are a few counts of this clone. The chain combines TRBV28 with TRBJ1-5, with D tentatively TRBD1 (5 bases). The V and J ends lost 10 bases and 2 bases respectively, with 9 bases between them. CDR1 MDHEN and CDR2 SYDVKM come from the germline V gene. CDR3 length: 12 amino acids. CDR3 in amino acids: CAIQGGNQPQHF. In DNA, the CDR3 is TGTGCCATCCAAGGGGGCAATCAGCCCCAGCATTTT.

This clone was seen only a few times. The rearrangement links TRBV10-3 to TRBJ1-2; 7 nucleotides match TRBD1. Germline CDR1 and CDR2: ENHRY and SYGVKD. The V gene end was trimmed by 4 bases and the J gene end by 4 bases; junction bases not matched to a gene: 9. The CDR3 runs to 15 residues. The CDR3 nucleotides read TGTGCCATCAGTGTAGGGTCGACAGGGAGCTATGGCTACACCTTC. This codes for CAISVGSTGSYGYTF.

This clone was detected only a few times. This chain links TRBV29-1 with TRBJ1-1, with D possibly being TRBD1 (5 bases). CDR3 size: 13 residues. Trimming cost V 4 bases and J 1 base, with 10 bases left between them. Germline assignment: CDR1 SQVTM and CDR2 ANQGSEA. The CDR3 bases are TGCAGCGTTGGCCGGGGGACGAACACTGAAGCTTTCTTT. Its translation is CSVGRGTNTEAFF.

The chain combines TRBV7-9 with TRBJ2-4, with D possibly being TRBD2 (6 bases). Looked up from germline, CDR1 is SEHNR and CDR2 is FQNEAQ (reference sequence). The CDR3 sequence is 16 residues long. Trimming left V 1 base short and J 8 bases short, with 18 bases between. CDR3 bases: TGTGCCAGCAGCTTAGGGGTCGCGGGACCGAGGGACATTCAGTACTTC. Its translation is CASSLGVAGPRDIQYF.

This clone appeared many times. This rearrangement joins TRBV21-1 to TRBJ2-3. TRBV21-1 is shown as a pseudogene. This CDR3 is built from 12 residues. The CDR3 region has the DNA TGTGCCAGCAGCAACCTAGGGGATACGCAGTATTTT. It specifies CASSNLGDTQYF.

This clone was observed a few times. The V gene is TRBV4-1, the J gene TRBJ2-5; D not certain. This CDR3 is 17 amino acids long. Trimming cost V 1 base and J 1 base, with 16 bases left between them. Germline-derived CDR1 and CDR2 are MGHRA and YSYEKL. The CDR3 region has the DNA TGCGCCAGCAGCCAAGGAGTTTTGAGTAGTAGCCAAGAGACCCAGTACTTC. It encodes CASSQGVLSSSQETQYF.

A few counts support this clone. This chain joins TRBV5-4 and TRBJ1-1; no reliable D call. Germline values: CDR1 SGHNT, CDR2 YYREEE (reference sequence). V lost 4 bases and J 6 bases, leaving 16 bases between the germline ends. The CDR3 has 14 amino acids. The CDR3 nucleotides read TGTGCCAGCAGCCCGAGGATGGAGAATCCTGAAGCTTTCTTT. Amino acids: CASSPRMENPEAFF.

This clone showed up just a few times. The V and J genes are TRBV6-5 and TRBJ1-2; D is possibly TRBD1 (6 bases). This CDR3 spans 13 amino acids. Germline-derived CDR1 and CDR2 are MNHEY and SVGAGI. Trimming removed 8 bases from V and 3 bases from J, with 13 bases in between. The CDR3 bases are TGTGCCAGCGCAAAGGGGGTTGACTATGGCTACACCTTC. Amino acids: CASAKGVDYGYTF.

V is TRBV19 and J is TRBJ2-5; the match to TRBD1 covers 7 bases. V was pared by 4 bases and J by 1 base, with 6 bases of the junction left unmatched. The CDR3 is 15 residues long. Per germline, CDR1 LNHDA and CDR2 SQIVND (reference sequence). In nucleotides, the CDR3 is TGTGCCAGTAGTACCTTGGGACAGAGCCAAGAGACCCAGTACTTC. This encodes CASSTLGQSQETQYF.

This clone was counted only a few times. The gene calls are TRBV6-1 and TRBJ2-2; maybe TRBD1 (6 bases). Trimming left V 6 bases short and J 4 bases short, with 12 bases between. The CDR3 extends over 14 amino acids. CDR1 is MNHNS, CDR2 SASEGT, per germline. The CDR3: CASRTLGGTGELFF. The CDR3 coding sequence is TGTGCCAGCAGGACCCTAGGGGGCACCGGGGAGCTGTTTTTT.

There are a few counts of this clone. CDR3: CASSLDGSGELFF. The DNA for the CDR3 is TGTGCCAGCAGCTTGGATGGGTCCGGGGAGCTGTTTTTT. The V and J genes are TRBV5-4 and TRBJ2-2; D gene uncertain. With 0 bases removed from V and 6 bases from J, the gap between germline ends came to 6 bases. This CDR3 has 13 amino acids. The germline gives CDR1 SGHNT, CDR2 YYREEE (reference sequence).

This chain connects TRBV11-2 to TRBJ2-7, with 11 bases aligning to TRBD2. The germline CDR1 and CDR2 sequences are SGHAT and FQNNGV. The CDR3 consists of 14 residues. The J segment lost 3 bases and the V segment lost 5 bases, leaving 3 bases of the junction unmatched. The CDR3 spells CASSTGLAGYEQYF. The DNA for the CDR3 is TGTGCCAGCAGCACCGGACTAGCGGGCTACGAGCAGTACTTC.

This clone has just a few counts. This chain uses TRBV9 with TRBJ1-5, with D possibly TRBD1 on 6 matching bases. CDR1 is SGDLS and CDR2 is YYNGEE in the germline V gene. The length of the CDR3 is 16 residues. V dropped 6 bases and J dropped 0 bases, with 16 bases sitting between them. CDR3 region: CASTRSGGDSNQPQHF. The CDR3 DNA follows: TGTGCCAGCACTAGGAGCGGGGGCGATAGCAATCAGCCCCAGCATTTT. Using reference TRBV9 and TRBJ1-5 for the parts outside the CDR3, the full variable domain is DSGVTQTPKHLITATGQRVTLRCSPRSGDLSVYWYQQSLDQGLQFLIQYYNGEERAKGNILERFSAQQFPDLHSELNLSSLELGDSALYFCASTRSGGDSNQPQHFGDGTRLSIL.

Remarks on this clone: Other DNA sequences in the sample encode the same CDR3. The genes are TRBV29-1 and TRBJ2-5; D is unclear. CDR3 length: 11 amino acids. The V end was cut by 0 bases, the J end by 5 bases, with 4 bases between. The germline gives CDR1 SQVTM, CDR2 ANQGSEA. The CDR3 nucleotides read TGCAGCGTTGAAGATCGCGAGACCCAGTACTTC. Translated: CSVEDRETQYF.